This entry describes one T cell receptor (beta chain). What it recognizes is unknown. Every one of the patients relapsed after autologous stem cell transplantation (brentuximab vedotin exposure was variable). Sequenced by immunoSEQ multiplex PCR; TCRdb stores in-frame clones only, minus some. The sample carries 40,000 to 50,000 clones, just under 80% recorded once. These data originate in a study of PD-1 blockade in classical Hodgkin lymphoma. Study-level information: Each patient was given nivolumab 3 mg/kg through a vein every 2 weeks. Study-level results: Unlike CD8+ TCR diversity, which did not rise significantly by C4D1, CD4+ TCR diversity did.

Sample: peripheral blood mononuclear cells (PBMCs), taken at baseline. The TCR comes from a human donor with classical Hodgkin lymphoma.

The CDR3 sequence is CASSFPGGAKNIQYF. The CDR3 nucleotides read TGTGCCAGCAGCTTCCCAGGGGGTGCCAAAAACATTCAGTACTTC. The rearrangement uses TRBV5-6 and TRBJ2-4; 7 bases match TRBD1. Germline assignment: CDR1 SGHDT and CDR2 YYEEEE. The V gene end was trimmed by 2 bases and the J gene end by 1 base; junction bases not matched to a gene: 3. This CDR3 has 15 residues.